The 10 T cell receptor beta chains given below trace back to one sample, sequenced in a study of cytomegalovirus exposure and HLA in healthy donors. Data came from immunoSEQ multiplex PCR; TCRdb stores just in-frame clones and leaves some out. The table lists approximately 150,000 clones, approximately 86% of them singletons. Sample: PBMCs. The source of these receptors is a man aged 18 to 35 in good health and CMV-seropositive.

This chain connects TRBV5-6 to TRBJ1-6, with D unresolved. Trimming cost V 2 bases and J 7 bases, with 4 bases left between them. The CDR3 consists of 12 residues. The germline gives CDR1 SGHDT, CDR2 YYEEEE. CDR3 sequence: CASSFLNSPLHF. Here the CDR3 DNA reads TGTGCCAGCAGCTTCTTGAATTCACCCCTCCACTTT.

DNA of the CDR3: TGTGCCAGCAGTCCGGGACAGAGTTATGGCTACACCTTC. Translation: CASSPGQSYGYTF. V and J are TRBV6-1 and TRBJ1-2; 7 bases fit TRBD1. J lost 5 bases, V lost 5 bases, and 5 bases had no gene match. This CDR3 has 13 residues. CDR1 MNHNS and CDR2 SASEGT come from the germline V gene.

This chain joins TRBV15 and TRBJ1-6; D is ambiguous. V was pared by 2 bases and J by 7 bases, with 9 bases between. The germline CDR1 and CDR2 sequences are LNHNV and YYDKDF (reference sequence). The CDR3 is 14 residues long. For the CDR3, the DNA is TGTGCCACCAGCAGAAGGGCGGGGAATTCACCCCTCCACTTT. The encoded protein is CATSRRAGNSPLHF.

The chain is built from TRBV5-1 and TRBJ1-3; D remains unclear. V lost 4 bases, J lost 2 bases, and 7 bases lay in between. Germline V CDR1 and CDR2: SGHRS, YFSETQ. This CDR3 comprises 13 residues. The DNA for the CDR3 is TGCGCCAGCAGCGCAGAAGCTGGAAACACCATATATTTT. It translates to CASSAEAGNTIYF.

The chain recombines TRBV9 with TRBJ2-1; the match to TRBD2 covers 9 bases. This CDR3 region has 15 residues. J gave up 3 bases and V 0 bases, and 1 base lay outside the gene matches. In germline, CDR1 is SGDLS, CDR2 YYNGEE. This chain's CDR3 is CASSVASGIYNEQFF. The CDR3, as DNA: TGTGCCAGCAGCGTAGCTAGCGGGATCTACAATGAGCAGTTCTTC.

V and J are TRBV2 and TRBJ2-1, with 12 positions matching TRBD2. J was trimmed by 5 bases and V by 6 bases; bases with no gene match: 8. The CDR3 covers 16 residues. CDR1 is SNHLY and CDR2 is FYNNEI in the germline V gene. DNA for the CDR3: TGTGCCAGCAGCCTCATCGGACTAGCGGGGAACAATGAGCAGTTCTTC. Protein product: CASSLIGLAGNNEQFF.

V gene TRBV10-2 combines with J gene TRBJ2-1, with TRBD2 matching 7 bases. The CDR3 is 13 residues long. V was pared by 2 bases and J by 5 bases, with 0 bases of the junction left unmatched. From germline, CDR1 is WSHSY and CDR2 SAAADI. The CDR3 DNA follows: TGCGCCAGCAGTGAGCGGGGGGACAATGAGCAGTTCTTC. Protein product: CASSERGDNEQFF.

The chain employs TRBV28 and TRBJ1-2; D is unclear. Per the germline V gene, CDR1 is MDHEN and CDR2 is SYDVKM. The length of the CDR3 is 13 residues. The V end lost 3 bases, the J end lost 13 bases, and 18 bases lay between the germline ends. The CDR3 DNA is TGTGCCAGCAGTTTGCATACAGATGGCAACGGCACCTTC. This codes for CASSLHTDGNGTF.

The CDR3 bases are TGTGCCTGGAGCAGCGGGGGGATGTACAATGAGCAGTTCTTC. It codes for CAWSSGGMYNEQFF. J is TRBJ2-1 and V is TRBV30, with 9 bases that match TRBD2. Germline V lookup: CDR1 GTSNPN, CDR2 SVGIG (reference sequence). The CDR3 is 14 residues long. The trim removed 3 bases at V and 4 bases at J, leaving 4 bases unmatched.

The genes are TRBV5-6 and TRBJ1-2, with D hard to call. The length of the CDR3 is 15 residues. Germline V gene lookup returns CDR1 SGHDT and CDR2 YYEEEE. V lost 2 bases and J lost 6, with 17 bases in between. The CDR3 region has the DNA TGTGCCAGCAGCTTTGCTGGGCTCGGGAGGGATGGCTACACCTTC. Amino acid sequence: CASSFAGLGRDGYTF. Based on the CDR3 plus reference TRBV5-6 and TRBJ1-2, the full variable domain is DAGVTQSPTHLIKTRGQQVTLRCSPKSGHDTVSWYQQALGQGPQFIFQYYEEEERQRGNFPDRFSGHQFPNYSSELNVNALLLGDSALYLCASSFAGLGRDGYTFGSGTRLTVV.